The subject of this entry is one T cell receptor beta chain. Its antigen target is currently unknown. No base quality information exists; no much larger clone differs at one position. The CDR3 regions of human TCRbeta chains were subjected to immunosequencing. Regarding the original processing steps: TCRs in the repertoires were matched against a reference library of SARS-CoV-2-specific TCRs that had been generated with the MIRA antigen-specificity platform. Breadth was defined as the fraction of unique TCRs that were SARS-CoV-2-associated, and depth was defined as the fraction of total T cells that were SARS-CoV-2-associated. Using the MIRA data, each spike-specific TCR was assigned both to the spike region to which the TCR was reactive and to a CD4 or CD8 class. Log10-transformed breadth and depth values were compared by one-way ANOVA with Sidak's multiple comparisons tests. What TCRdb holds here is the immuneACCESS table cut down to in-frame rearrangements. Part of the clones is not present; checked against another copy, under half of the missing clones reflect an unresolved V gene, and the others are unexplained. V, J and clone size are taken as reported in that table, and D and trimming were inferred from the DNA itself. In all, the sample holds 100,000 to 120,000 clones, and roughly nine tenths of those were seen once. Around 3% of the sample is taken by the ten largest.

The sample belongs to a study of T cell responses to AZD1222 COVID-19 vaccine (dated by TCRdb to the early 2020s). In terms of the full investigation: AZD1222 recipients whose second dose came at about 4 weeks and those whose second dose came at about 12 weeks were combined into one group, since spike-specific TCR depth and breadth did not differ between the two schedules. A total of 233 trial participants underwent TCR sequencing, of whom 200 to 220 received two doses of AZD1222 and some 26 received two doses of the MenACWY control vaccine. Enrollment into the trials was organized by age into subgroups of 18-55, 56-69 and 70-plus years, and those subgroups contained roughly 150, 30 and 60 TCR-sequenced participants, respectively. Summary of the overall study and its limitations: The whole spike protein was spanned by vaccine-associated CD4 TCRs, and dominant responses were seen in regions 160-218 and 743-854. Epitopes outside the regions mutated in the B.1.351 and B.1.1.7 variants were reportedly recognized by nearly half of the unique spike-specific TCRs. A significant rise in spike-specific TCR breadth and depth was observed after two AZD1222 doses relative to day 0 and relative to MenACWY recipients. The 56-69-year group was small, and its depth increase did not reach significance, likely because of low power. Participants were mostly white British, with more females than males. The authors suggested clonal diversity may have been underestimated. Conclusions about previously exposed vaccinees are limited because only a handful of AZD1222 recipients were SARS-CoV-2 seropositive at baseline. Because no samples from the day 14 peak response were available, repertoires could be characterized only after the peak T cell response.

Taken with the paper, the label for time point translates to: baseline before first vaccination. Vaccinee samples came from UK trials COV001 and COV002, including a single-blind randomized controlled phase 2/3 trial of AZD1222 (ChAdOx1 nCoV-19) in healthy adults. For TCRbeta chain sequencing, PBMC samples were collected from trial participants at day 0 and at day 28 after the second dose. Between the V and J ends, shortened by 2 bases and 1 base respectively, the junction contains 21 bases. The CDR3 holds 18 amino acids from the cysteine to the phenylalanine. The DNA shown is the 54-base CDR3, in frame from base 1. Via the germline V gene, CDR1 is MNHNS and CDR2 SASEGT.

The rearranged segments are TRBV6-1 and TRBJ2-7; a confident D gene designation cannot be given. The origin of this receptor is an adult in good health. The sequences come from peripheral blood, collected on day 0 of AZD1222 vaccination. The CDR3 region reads CASSERVPLGGASYEQYF. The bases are TGTGCCAGCAGTGAAAGGGTCCCCCTGGGCGGAGCTTCCTACGAGCAGTACTTC.